A single sample gave rise to the 18 T cell receptor beta chains below, sequenced in a study of T cell clones after liver transplantation. Profiled with immunoSEQ multiplex PCR; TCRdb holds only in-frame clones, not every one. The sample comprises roughly 65,000 clones, 80% to 95% of which are singletons, and 0.9% to 1% rests with the top ten. The sample here was CD4+ T cells from blood, taken nearly 26 months after liver transplant. Receptors were obtained from a human patient who received a liver transplant. Certain T cells may be donor cells from the graft.

The chain joins TRBV5-4 to TRBJ2-1, with D possibly being TRBD1 or TRBD2 (5 bases each). The CDR3 totals 15 residues. V was clipped by 3 bases and J by 5 bases, with 15 bases between them. CDR1 is SGHNT and CDR2 is YYREEE in the germline V gene (reference sequence). The CDR3 protein is CASSSGTQGHNEQFF. The DNA for the CDR3 is TGTGCCAGCAGCTCAGGGACCCAGGGCCACAATGAGCAGTTCTTC.

The chain has TRBV6-6 and TRBJ2-7; TRBD2 matches 10 bases. This CDR3 is 16 amino acids long. The J segment lost 1 base and the V segment lost 2 bases, leaving 5 bases of the junction unmatched. Germline CDR1 reads MNHNY; CDR2 reads SVGAGI (reference sequence). The CDR3 is CASSYRGLADSYEQYF. DNA for the CDR3: TGTGCCAGCAGTTACAGAGGACTAGCGGATTCCTACGAGCAGTACTTC.

The V and J genes are TRBV27 and TRBJ2-7; TRBD1 aligns across 9 bases. From germline, CDR1 is MNHEY and CDR2 SMNVEV (reference sequence). The V segment lost 2 bases and the J segment 3 bases; nucleotides outside the gene matches: 5. This CDR3 spans 15 amino acids. CDR3 in amino acids: CASSLAGQGFYEQYF. CDR3 DNA sequence: TGTGCCAGCAGTTTAGCCGGACAGGGGTTCTACGAGCAGTACTTC.

This chain uses TRBV9 with TRBJ2-1, with D possibly being TRBD1 (6 bases). V was shortened by 4 bases and J by 2 bases, with 19 bases between the two germline ends. The CDR3 contains 17 residues. Germline loops: CDR1 SGDLS, CDR2 YYNGEE. CDR3 in amino acids: CASSRGFETGPYNEQFF. DNA for the CDR3: TGTGCCAGCAGCCGTGGTTTTGAGACAGGTCCCTACAATGAGCAGTTCTTC. The whole variable domain, remainder taken from reference TRBV9 and TRBJ2-1, is DSGVTQTPKHLITATGQRVTLRCSPRSGDLSVYWYQQSLDQGLQFLIQYYNGEERAKGNILERFSAQQFPDLHSELNLSSLELGDSALYFCASSRGFETGPYNEQFFGPGTRLTVL.

The chain employs TRBV5-1 and TRBJ2-3; no firm D call. Trimming removed 10 bases from V and 0 bases from J, with 9 bases in between. The CDR3 contains 12 residues. The germline V gene has CDR1 SGHRS and CDR2 YFSETQ. CDR3 loop: CASSASTDTQYF. The CDR3 coding sequence is TGCGCCTCCTCTGCTAGCACAGATACGCAGTATTTT.

The genes are TRBV15 and TRBJ2-3, with 7 bases aligning to TRBD2. Germline values: CDR1 LNHNV, CDR2 YYDKDF (reference sequence). V lost 2 bases to trimming and J lost 5 bases; unmatched junction nucleotides: 4. This CDR3 is 14 amino acids long. The CDR3 sequence: CATSRWSSGDTQYF. CDR3 coding DNA: TGTGCCACCAGCAGATGGTCTAGCGGAGATACGCAGTATTTT.

The chain is built from TRBV5-1 and TRBJ2-7, with D uncertain. Per the germline V gene, CDR1 is SGHRS and CDR2 is YFSETQ. The CDR3 runs to 13 residues. V dropped 5 bases and J dropped 3 bases, with 12 bases sitting between them. The CDR3 sequence: CASRPGVGYEQYF. The DNA of the CDR3 is TGCGCCAGCAGACCTGGGGTCGGCTACGAGCAGTACTTC.

This chain links TRBV28 with TRBJ2-1, with 7 bases aligning to TRBD1. This CDR3 spans 10 amino acids. J lost 15 bases, V lost 8 bases, and 7 bases had no gene match. The germline gives CDR1 MDHEN, CDR2 SYDVKM. CDR3 protein: CASQNRGLFF. The CDR3 DNA reads as TGTGCCAGCCAGAACAGGGGCTTGTTCTTC.

The chain carries TRBV11-2 and TRBJ2-5, with D tentatively TRBD2 (6 bases). CDR3 length: 16 residues. Germline V gene data show CDR1 as SGHAT and CDR2 as FQNNGV. V was cut by 1 base and J by 0 bases, with 12 bases left in between. CDR3 nucleotides: TGTGCCAGCAGCTTAGGTCTGCGGGGTTACCAAGAGACCCAGTACTTC. Translated, it gives CASSLGLRGYQETQYF.

For the CDR3, the DNA is TGTGCCAGCAGTGAGCGGGGAGGACGAGATACGCAGTATTTT. This translates into CASSERGGRDTQYF. This chain uses TRBV6-1 with TRBJ2-3, with D perhaps TRBD2 (6 bases). This CDR3 has 14 residues. V lost 3 bases and J 5 bases, leaving 12 bases between the germline ends. CDR1 and CDR2 from the germline V gene are MNHNS and SASEGT.

The gene calls are TRBV27 and TRBJ1-5; D is possibly TRBD1 (6 bases). Trimming took 3 bases from V and 10 from J, leaving 13 bases between them. This CDR3 is built from 13 residues. Looked up from germline, CDR1 is MNHEY and CDR2 is SMNVEV (reference sequence). CDR3 coding DNA: TGTGCCAGCAGTTTCCAGGGGTCTTTTCCCCAGCATTTT. Residues: CASSFQGSFPQHF.

The chain is built from TRBV19 and TRBJ1-1, with a weak D call TRBD1 (6 bases). The CDR3 has 16 residues. V lost 8 bases and J 6 bases, leaving 25 bases between the germline ends. Per the germline V gene, CDR1 is LNHDA and CDR2 is SQIVND (reference sequence). In DNA form, the CDR3 reads TGTGCCAGTCTGAGTTGGGGGGCGTACGGAAAATCTGAAGCTTTCTTT. This translates into CASLSWGAYGKSEAFF.

This clone was picked up one time. This chain links TRBV30 with TRBJ2-5; possibly TRBD1 for D (5 bases). Germline loops: CDR1 GTSNPN, CDR2 SVGIG (reference sequence). The germline V and J ends were trimmed by 1 base and 7 bases, with 16 bases remaining between them. The CDR3 length is 14 residues. The CDR3 DNA reads TGTGCCTGGAGTGGAGGAGTGGGGCGGCCGACCCAGTACTTC. Translating it yields CAWSGGVGRPTQYF. Full variable domain (remainder filled in from reference TRBV30 and TRBJ2-5): SQTIHQWPATLVQPVGSPLSLECTVEGTSNPNLYWYRQAAGRGLQLLFYSVGIGQISSEVPQNLSASRPQDRQFILSSKKLLLSDSGFYLCAWSGGVGRPTQYFGPGTRLLVL.

The chain has TRBV5-1 and TRBJ1-4, with TRBD1 matching over 7 bases. CDR1 SGHRS and CDR2 YFSETQ come from the germline V gene. The CDR3 has 17 residues. V lost 0 bases, J lost 4 bases, and 9 bases stayed unmatched. The CDR3 reads CASSLEEPGTVNEKLFF. The CDR3 coding sequence is TGCGCCAGCAGCTTGGAGGAACCCGGGACAGTTAATGAAAAACTGTTTTTT.

There are a few counts of this clone. The chain couples TRBV19 to TRBJ2-7; 9 nucleotides align to TRBD2. V lost 0 bases and J lost 6; bases outside the gene matches: 9. The CDR3 length is 16 residues. In germline, CDR1 is LNHDA, CDR2 SQIVND (reference sequence). CDR3 residues: CASSIDLGTSRSEQYF. CDR3 nucleotide sequence: TGTGCCAGTAGTATAGATCTAGGGACTAGCAGATCCGAGCAGTACTTC.

This clone was seen more than once but under ten times. J is TRBJ1-3 and V is TRBV5-1; possible D gene TRBD1, 5 bases. CDR1 and CDR2 from the germline V gene are SGHRS and YFSETQ. The CDR3 loop spans 14 amino acids. The V end was cut by 0 bases, the J end by 10 bases, with 14 bases between. The CDR3 is CASSLDRGGGTIYF. CDR3 nucleotide sequence: TGCGCCAGCAGCTTGGATAGGGGTGGAGGGACCATATATTTT.

In this sample, this clone turned up a few times. This chain joins TRBV5-1 and TRBJ2-7; D gene uncertain. The CDR3 spans 14 residues. Trimming stripped 0 bases from V and 3 bases from J, with 10 bases between. In germline, CDR1 is SGHRS, CDR2 YFSETQ. CDR3 sequence: CASSLGQPGYEQYF. Written as DNA, the CDR3 is TGCGCCAGCAGCTTGGGCCAGCCAGGCTACGAGCAGTACTTC.

The gene calls are TRBV7-9 and TRBJ1-1; the D is unclear. V lost 5 bases to trimming and J lost 0 bases, with 13 bases between them. CDR1 and CDR2 from the germline V gene are SEHNR and FQNEAQ (reference sequence). The CDR3 is made up of 15 amino acids. CDR3 sequence: CASSPKARLNTEAFF. The CDR3 coding sequence is TGTGCCAGCAGCCCGAAGGCTAGACTGAACACTGAAGCTTTCTTT.